This is a list of T cell receptor beta chains from one sample in a study of cytomegalovirus exposure and HLA in healthy donors. Only in-frame clones appear in the TCRdb table, and some are missing; sequencing was by immunoSEQ multiplex PCR. The sample carries more than 75,000 clones, approximately 93% recorded once. Sequenced sample: PBMCs. These receptors all come from a young man in good health and CMV-seronegative. Each CDR3 is given with its conserved first and last residue. The order of the fields is clone size, V gene, J gene, D gene, CDR3 DNA, CDR3 protein. A D gene is named only where the DNA matches it firmly. Where a row states a size, it is once, few, many or the class of an expanded clone; other rows omit it.

>.|TRBV7-8|TRBJ1-1|TRBD1
TGTGCCAGCAGCTCCGGACAGGGCACTGAAGCTTTCTTT
CASSSGQGTEAFF
>.|TRBV11-1|TRBJ2-4|TRBD2
TGTGCCAGCAGCCCTGTCGCAGCGGGGGATTCGGACATTCAGTACTTC
CASSPVAAGDSDIQYF
>.|TRBV19|TRBJ2-5|TRBD1
TGTGCCAGTAGTACTGGACAGGTCGGGGAGACCCAGTACTTC
CASSTGQVGETQYF
>.|TRBV9|TRBJ1-1|.
TGTGCCAGCAGCGTAGGACAAAATAGAGGGAAGACTGAAGCTTTCTTT
CASSVGQNRGKTEAFF
>.|TRBV15|TRBJ1-2|.
TGTGCCACCAGCAGAGATCGCCCAGGGAACTATGGCTACACCTTC
CATSRDRPGNYGYTF
>.|TRBV19|TRBJ1-4|.
TGTGCCAGTACCCTTACCGGGGGGTCAGGGGAAAAACTGTTTTTT
CASTLTGGSGEKLFF
>once|TRBV6-1|TRBJ1-1|.
TGTGCCGTGAGGGAGCCGAACACTGAAGCTTTCTTT
CAVREPNTEAFF
>.|TRBV7-9|TRBJ2-2|TRBD2
TGTGCCAGCAGCTTCACCGGGACTAGCGGGAACACCGGGGAGCTGTTTTTT
CASSFTGTSGNTGELFF
>.|TRBV30|TRBJ2-2|TRBD2
TGTGCCTGGAGTGTACCCCTAGCGGGAGACGTAGCCGGGGAGCTGTTTTTT
CAWSVPLAGDVAGELFF
>.|TRBV30|TRBJ2-2|TRBD2
TGTGCCTGGAGTGTAGGCGGGAGAGAGGCCGGGGAGCTGTTTTTT
CAWSVGGREAGELFF
>.|TRBV7-2|TRBJ2-7|TRBD2
TGTGCCAGCAGCTCACAGCAGCGGGAGGGAGTGGAGCAGTACTTC
CASSSQQREGVEQYF
>.|TRBV7-9|TRBJ2-7|.
TGTGCCAGCAGCAGATCGGCGGCGGGGGCCCCCTACGAGCAGTACTTC
CASSRSAAGAPYEQYF
>once|TRBV4-1|TRBJ1-2|.
TGCGCCAGCAGCCAAGATCTGAACGGACTTCTGTTCTATGGCTACACCTTC
CASSQDLNGLLFYGYTF
>once|TRBV18|TRBJ1-1|.
TGTGCCAGCTCGGGGACTGTCGGCTGGGGGGGCACTGAAGCTTTCTTT
CASSGTVGWGGTEAFF
>.|TRBV6-5|TRBJ1-1|TRBD1
TGTGCCAGCAGTTACGGACAGGCCTACTTGAACACTGAAGCTTTCTTT
CASSYGQAYLNTEAFF
>.|TRBV9|TRBJ1-1|.
TGTGCCAGCAGCGTAGGAAGGGGTCGAAGCACTGAAGCTTTCTTT
CASSVGRGRSTEAFF
>once|TRBV7-2|TRBJ1-5|.
TGTGCCAGCAGCTTAGATCGGGGCAATCAGCCCCAGCATTTT
CASSLDRGNQPQHF
>.|TRBV7-9|TRBJ1-5|TRBD1
TGTGCCAGCAGCTTCGGGGACAGATACAATCAGCCCCAGCATTTT
CASSFGDRYNQPQHF
>once|TRBV9|TRBJ1-2|.
TGTGCCAGCAGCCCACAGACGACAGTAGGCCATGGCTACACCTTC
CASSPQTTVGHGYTF
>once|TRBV29-1|TRBJ1-1|TRBD1
TGCAGCGGTTTCGACAGGGGGGTACGCACTGAAGCTTTCTTT
CSGFDRGVRTEAFF
>.|TRBV28|TRBJ1-1|.
TGTGCCAGCAGTTTATCGGGGTTCACTGAAGCTTTCTTT
CASSLSGFTEAFF
>.|TRBV6-1|TRBJ1-2|.
TGTGCCAGCAGTGGAAACCCCCAGGGAAACACCTTC
CASSGNPQGNTF
>.|TRBV6-5|TRBJ1-3|.
TGTGCCAGCAGTTACTCGTGGCAGGGCAGAAACACCATATATTTT
CASSYSWQGRNTIYF
>.|TRBV2|TRBJ1-4|TRBD1
TGTGCCAGCAGCGGGGAAATAACCGGGACAGGGGCTGAAAAACTGTTTTTT
CASSGEITGTGAEKLFF
>.|TRBV6-1|TRBJ1-5|.
TGTGCCAGCTGTGTGGCACACTACAATCAGCCCCAGCATTTT
CASCVAHYNQPQHF
>.|TRBV7-9|TRBJ1-1|TRBD1
TGTGCCAGCAGCTTCCAGACAGGGCCGAACACTGAAGCTTTCTTT
CASSFQTGPNTEAFF
>.|TRBV5-1|TRBJ1-1|TRBD1
TGCGCCAGCTCGTTGGCAGGGGGGAACACTGAAGCTTTCTTT
CASSLAGGNTEAFF
>few|TRBV5-1|TRBJ2-5|.
TGCGCCAGCAGCTTGGGGGTTTCGAGCGGCTTTCAAGAGACCCAGTACTTC
CASSLGVSSGFQETQYF
>.|TRBV19|TRBJ1-1|.
TGTGCCAGTAGTATTGGTCGGGAAGCTTTCTTT
CASSIGREAFF
>.|TRBV5-4|TRBJ1-1|.
TGTGCCAGCAGCTTGGGGAGGGATAAAGCTTTCTTT
CASSLGRDKAFF
>.|TRBV27|TRBJ1-3|.
TGTGCCAGTTCTCAGAGAGCGTTGGGAAACACCATATATTTT
CASSQRALGNTIYF
>.|TRBV2|TRBJ2-1|TRBD1
TGTGCCAGCCGAGCGGGACAGGGGATACACAATGAGCAGTTCTTC
CASRAGQGIHNEQFF
>.|TRBV5-1|TRBJ1-4|.
TGCGCCAGCAGCTTGAATGAAAGGGGCAAACTGTTTTTT
CASSLNERGKLFF
>.|TRBV2|TRBJ2-7|TRBD2
TGTGCCAGCAGAGCCCTATTGGGCGGGGGCTCCTACGAGCAGTACTTC
CASRALLGGGSYEQYF
>once|TRBV7-9|TRBJ2-7|.
TGTGCCAGCAGCTCAGACTCGGGCGAGCAGTACTTC
CASSSDSGEQYF
>.|TRBV10-2|TRBJ1-2|.
TGCGCCAGCAGTGAACGGGTGGGTCCCTATGGCTACACCTTC
CASSERVGPYGYTF
>.|TRBV30|TRBJ1-3|TRBD1
TGTGCCTGGAGCCTGGACAGGTCTGGAAACACCATATATTTT
CAWSLDRSGNTIYF
>.|TRBV6-5|TRBJ1-3|.
TGTGCCAGCAGTTACGCGAGGTCCTCTGGAAACACCATATATTTT
CASSYARSSGNTIYF
>.|TRBV10-3|TRBJ1-1|TRBD1
TGTGCCATCAGTGAGTCGACAGGGACTGAAGCTTTCTTT
CAISESTGTEAFF
>.|TRBV15|TRBJ1-5|.
TGTGCCACCAGCGAAGGGTCCCGGCGGGAGAATCAGCCCCAGCATTTT
CATSEGSRRENQPQHF
>.|TRBV6-1|TRBJ1-5|.
TGTGCCAGCAGTGTCAAACAGGACAGCTCCAATCAGCCCCAGCATTTT
CASSVKQDSSNQPQHF
>.|TRBV5-1|TRBJ1-1|.
TGCGCCAGCAGCTGGGCGGGGAACACTGAAGCTTTCTTT
CASSWAGNTEAFF
>.|TRBV4-2|TRBJ1-5|TRBD1
TGTGCCAGCAGTCACCCCCGTGTGTCAGGACAGGGAGATCAGCCCCAGCATTTT
CASSHPRVSGQGDQPQHF
>.|TRBV4-1|TRBJ2-5|TRBD1
TGCGCCAGCAGCCAAGTGACAGGGGACCCTCGGGGGACCCAGTACTTC
CASSQVTGDPRGTQYF
>.|TRBV27|TRBJ1-2|.
TGTGCCAGCAGTCTCACTAGAAGCTATGGCAACACCTTC
CASSLTRSYGNTF
>once|TRBV9|TRBJ2-3|TRBD2
TGTGCCAGCAGCGGCCGGCTGGGACTAGCGACAGATACGCAGTATTTT
CASSGRLGLATDTQYF
>.|TRBV9|TRBJ1-2|.
TGTGCCAGCACCCTCCCCTTTTCGTTCTATGGCTACACCTTC
CASTLPFSFYGYTF
>.|TRBV7-2|TRBJ2-3|.
TGTGCCAGCAGCTTACAGGGGGGAAGGGATACGCAGTATTTT
CASSLQGGRDTQYF
>.|TRBV6-5|TRBJ2-1|TRBD1
TGTGCCAGCAGTCCCCGGGACAGGGCATACAATGAGCAGTTCTTC
CASSPRDRAYNEQFF
>.|TRBV4-3|TRBJ2-1|TRBD2
TGCGCCAGCAGCCAAGACGGGAGGGTCATTGTGGACAATGAGCAGTTCTTC
CASSQDGRVIVDNEQFF
>.|TRBV5-4|TRBJ2-1|TRBD2
TGTGCCAGCAGCCAGGGACTAGCGGGAGTTGAGCAGTTCTTC
CASSQGLAGVEQFF
>.|TRBV6-1|TRBJ1-1|.
TGTGCCAGCAGTGTGGAGAGCATGAACACTGAAGCTTTCTTT
CASSVESMNTEAFF